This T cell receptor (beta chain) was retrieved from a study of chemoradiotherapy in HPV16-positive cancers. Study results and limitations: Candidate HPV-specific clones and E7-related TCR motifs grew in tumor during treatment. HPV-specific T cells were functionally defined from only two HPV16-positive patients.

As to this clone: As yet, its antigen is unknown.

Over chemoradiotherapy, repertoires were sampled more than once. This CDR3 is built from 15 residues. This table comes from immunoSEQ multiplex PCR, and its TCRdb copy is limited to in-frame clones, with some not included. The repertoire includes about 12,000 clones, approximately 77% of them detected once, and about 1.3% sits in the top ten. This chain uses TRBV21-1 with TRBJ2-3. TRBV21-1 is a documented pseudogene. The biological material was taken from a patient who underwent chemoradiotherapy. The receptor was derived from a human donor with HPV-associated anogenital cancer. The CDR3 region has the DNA TGTGCCAGCAGCAAAGAGGGGGGCCGCACAGATACGCAGTATTTT. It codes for CASSKEGGRTDTQYF.